Presented here are 21 T cell receptor beta chains from one specimen sequenced in a study of T cell responses to AZD1222 COVID-19 vaccine. Here immunoSEQ multiplex PCR was the method, and the copy in TCRdb shows in-frame clones only, minus some. The repertoire holds roughly 120,000 clones, with about nine tenths as singletons. Source: peripheral blood, taken on day 0 of AZD1222 vaccination. The receptors stem from an adult in good health.

The genes are TRBV28 and TRBJ2-2, with D possibly being TRBD1 (5 bases). Deletions cut 5 bases from V and 1 base from J, with 8 bases between. This CDR3 comprises 14 residues. Germline values: CDR1 MDHEN, CDR2 SYDVKM. The CDR3 loop reads CASSTTGNTGELFF. CDR3 nucleotide sequence: TGTGCCAGCAGTACTACAGGGAACACCGGGGAGCTGTTTTTT.

This rearrangement joins TRBV2 to TRBJ1-6; the D is unclear. The CDR3 consists of 14 residues. Germline values: CDR1 SNHLY, CDR2 FYNNEI. V was clipped by 6 bases and J by 8 bases, with 14 bases between them. The CDR3 sequence is CASSVSGGDSPLHF. The CDR3 region has the DNA TGTGCCAGCAGCGTCTCGGGTGGGGATTCACCCCTCCACTTT. The variable domain in full, with the rest retrieved from reference TRBV2 and TRBJ1-6, is EPEVTQTPSHQVTQMGQEVILRCVPISNHLYFYWYRQILGQKVEFLVSFYNNEISEKSEIFDDQFSVERPDGSNFTLKIRSTKLEDSAMYFCASSVSGGDSPLHFGNGTRLTVT.

The chain carries TRBV3-1 (or the pseudogene TRBV3-2) and TRBJ1-2; no firm D call. The CDR3 is 13 amino acids. Germline values: CDR1 LGHDT, CDR2 YNNKEL (reference sequence). V was cut by 4 bases and J by 2 bases, with 8 bases left in between. The CDR3 protein is CASSPEGNYGYTF. CDR3 coding DNA: TGTGCCAGCAGCCCCGAGGGAAACTATGGCTACACCTTC.

The rearrangement uses TRBV5-1 and TRBJ1-4; 8 nucleotides align to TRBD1. CDR3 length: 15 amino acids. Germline V gene lookup returns CDR1 SGHRS and CDR2 YFSETQ. Trimming took 4 bases from V and 6 from J; bases not matched to a gene: 8. The CDR3 loop reads CASSRRQGRDEKLFF. CDR3 in DNA: TGCGCCAGCAGCAGAAGACAGGGGAGGGATGAAAAACTGTTTTTT.

The chain employs TRBV10-3 and TRBJ1-2; no definite D call. CDR1 and CDR2 from the germline V gene are ENHRY and SYGVKD. Trimming stripped 6 bases from V and 4 bases from J, with 9 bases between. This CDR3 comprises 12 residues. The CDR3 sequence is CAIRGDPYGYTF. As DNA, the CDR3 is TGTGCCATCAGGGGAGATCCCTATGGCTACACCTTC.

This sequence joins TRBV9 and TRBJ2-7; no firm D call. Per germline, CDR1 SGDLS and CDR2 YYNGEE. The V and J ends lost 0 bases and 1 base respectively, with 8 bases between them. This CDR3 comprises 14 residues. CDR3 sequence: CASSVEAISYEQYF. The DNA of the CDR3 is TGTGCCAGCAGCGTAGAGGCCATTTCCTACGAGCAGTACTTC.

CDR3 nucleotide sequence: TGTGCCACCAGCAGTACTCCGGGACAGACCTACAATGAGCAGTTCTTC. Residues: CATSSTPGQTYNEQFF. The V call is TRBV15, the J call TRBJ2-1; 7 positions agree with TRBD1. In germline, CDR1 is LNHNV, CDR2 YYDKDF (reference sequence). V shed 3 bases, J shed 2 bases, and the junction held 7 bases outside the gene matches. The CDR3 is 16 amino acids.

The V and J genes are TRBV20-1 and TRBJ2-3; D is possibly TRBD2 (7 bases). CDR1 and CDR2 (germline): DFQATT, SNEGSKA (reference sequence). Trimming took 3 bases from V and 0 from J, leaving 13 bases between them. The CDR3 loop spans 15 amino acids. The CDR3 DNA sequence: TGCAGTGCTAGTGGGGGCGGGGGAAGCACAGATACGCAGTATTTT. This gives the protein CSASGGGGSTDTQYF.

The rearrangement uses TRBV7-2 and TRBJ2-3, with 7 bases identical to TRBD2. CDR1 SGHTA and CDR2 FQGNSA come from the germline V gene. The CDR3 has 13 amino acids. Unmatched junction bases numbered 9, after V lost 0 bases and J lost 15 bases. CDR3 residues: CASSLAGSGPQYF. In nucleotides, the CDR3 is TGTGCCAGCAGCTTAGCAGGTAGCGGGCCCCAATATTTT.

The chain employs TRBV9 and TRBJ2-1; D unclear. The CDR3 extends over 14 amino acids. Trimming shortened V by 0 bases and J by 9 bases, and 13 bases separated the two germline ends. CDR1 is SGDLS and CDR2 is YYNGEE in the germline V gene. CDR3 protein: CASSVARQNGEQFF. CDR3 sequence (DNA): TGTGCCAGCAGCGTAGCCCGGCAGAACGGTGAGCAGTTCTTC.

The chain links TRBV6-2 or TRBV6-3 to TRBJ2-1, with a possible D match to TRBD1 (7 bases). The length of the CDR3 is 15 residues. Germline CDR1 MNHEY, CDR2 SVGEGT. The V and J ends lost 0 bases and 8 bases respectively, with 14 bases between them. CDR3 nucleotide sequence: TGTGCCAGCAGTTACTCGGAGGGGGCTGGCGATGAGCAGTTCTTC. Amino acid sequence: CASSYSEGAGDEQFF.

As for this clone: Other DNA sequences in the same sample also yield this CDR3. The chain is built from TRBV7-9 and TRBJ1-2, with D tentatively TRBD1 (6 bases). V was shortened by 5 bases and J by 2 bases, with 9 bases between the two germline ends. The germline V gene encodes CDR1 SEHNR and CDR2 FQNEAQ (reference sequence). The CDR3 has 13 amino acids. The CDR3 is CASSPGQNYGYTF. The CDR3 DNA reads as TGTGCCAGCAGCCCCGGACAGAACTATGGCTACACCTTC.

The chain combines TRBV4-1 with TRBJ1-2, with TRBD1 matching 7 bases. Trimming at V came to 1 base and at J to 6 bases, leaving 11 bases not matched to a gene. CDR1 MGHRA and CDR2 YSYEKL come from the germline V gene. CDR3 size: 16 residues. The CDR3 loop reads CASSQVPLTGVDGYTF. In nucleotides, the CDR3 is TGCGCCAGCAGCCAAGTTCCCCTCACAGGGGTGGATGGCTACACCTTC.

V and J are TRBV18 and TRBJ2-3; 7 bases map to TRBD1. Trimming removed 2 bases from V and 2 bases from J; junction bases left unmatched: 4. Germline V gene sequence: CDR1 KGHSH, CDR2 LQKENI. This CDR3 spans 15 amino acids. In DNA, the CDR3 is TGTGCCAGCTCACCAGGGACAGACACCACAGATACGCAGTATTTT. It translates to CASSPGTDTTDTQYF.

This chain connects TRBV28 to TRBJ2-7; maybe TRBD2 (5 bases). This CDR3 contains 16 residues. The germline gives CDR1 MDHEN, CDR2 SYDVKM. V was clipped by 4 bases and J by 2 bases, with 18 bases between them. CDR3 sequence: CASSSTAGLGTYEQYF. For the CDR3, the DNA is TGTGCCAGCAGTTCGACTGCCGGACTGGGAACCTACGAGCAGTACTTC.

The V and J genes are TRBV5-4 and TRBJ1-3; TRBD1 agrees at 9 bases. This CDR3 spans 16 amino acids. J lost 3 bases, V lost 4 bases, and 8 bases had no gene match. CDR1 and CDR2 from the germline V gene are SGHNT and YYREEE (reference sequence). CDR3 sequence (DNA): TGTGCCAGCAGCCCCACAGGGGGCGCGGGTGGAAACACCATATATTTT. This gives the protein CASSPTGGAGGNTIYF.

The genes are TRBV28 and TRBJ1-5; perhaps TRBD1 as D (5 bases). The germline gives CDR1 MDHEN, CDR2 SYDVKM. This CDR3 comprises 16 residues. The V and J ends lost 2 bases and 6 bases respectively, with 17 bases between them. The CDR3 DNA reads as TGTGCCAGCAGTTTACCACCCGCGGGGAGGGGTCAGCCCCAGCATTTT. Protein: CASSLPPAGRGQPQHF.

This clone was counted once. The chain is built from TRBV7-2 and TRBJ2-1; 9 bases map to TRBD1. The CDR3 consists of 16 residues. V trimming: 6 bases; J trimming: 4 bases; junction bases outside the gene matches: 10. The germline V gene encodes CDR1 SGHTA and CDR2 FQGNSA. The chain's CDR3 is CASSPTPGQGYNEQFF. The CDR3 region has the DNA TGTGCCAGCAGTCCGACCCCGGGACAGGGATACAATGAGCAGTTCTTC.

The chain has TRBV19 and TRBJ2-3, with TRBD1 matching over 7 bases. CDR1 LNHDA and CDR2 SQIVND come from the germline V gene (reference sequence). V was pared by 7 bases and J by 0 bases, with 7 bases of the junction left unmatched. The CDR3 covers 15 residues. CDR3 loop: CASNRQGISTDTQYF. DNA of the CDR3: TGTGCCAGTAATCGACAGGGCATTAGCACAGATACGCAGTATTTT.

The rearrangement links TRBV7-8 to TRBJ1-5, with D possibly TRBD1 on 6 matching bases. This CDR3 is built from 14 residues. V was trimmed by 4 bases and J by 7 bases, leaving 14 bases between them. CDR1 and CDR2 from the germline V gene are SGHVS and FQNEAQ. Written as DNA, the CDR3 is TGTGCCAGCAGCTACTTCGCAGGGGACCAGCCCCAGCATTTT. This gives the protein CASSYFAGDQPQHF.

The rearrangement uses TRBV6-5 and TRBJ2-2, with 7 bases fitting TRBD1. J was trimmed by 5 bases and V by 5 bases; bases with no gene match: 8. From germline, CDR1 is MNHEY and CDR2 SVGAGI. The CDR3 totals 15 residues. The CDR3 DNA reads TGTGCCAGCAGTCACGGGACAGCCAGAACCGGGGAGCTGTTTTTT. As protein: CASSHGTARTGELFF.